These 27 T cell receptor beta chains came from one sample sequenced in a study of blood T cell repertoires in COVID-19. Assay used: immunoSEQ multiplex PCR; TCRdb lists only in-frame clones, some missing. This sample has 65,000 to 85,000 clones, with around 87% found just once. Sequencing was done on a sample of peripheral blood. These receptors all stem from a man aged 45-60 years with acute or convalescent COVID-19.

This chain links TRBV27 with TRBJ2-7, with D possibly being TRBD1 (5 bases). The CDR3 covers 14 residues. V was cut by 7 bases and J by 0 bases, with 13 bases left in between. Per germline, CDR1 MNHEY and CDR2 SMNVEV (reference sequence). This CDR3 reads CASNRQKGSYEQYF. In nucleotides, the CDR3 is TGTGCCAGCAATAGACAGAAAGGCTCCTACGAGCAGTACTTC.

This rearrangement joins TRBV3-1 (or the pseudogene TRBV3-2) to TRBJ1-2, with 7 bases lining up with TRBD1. This CDR3 comprises 15 residues. After removal of 4 bases from V and 4 bases from J, the junction contained 9 bases not matched to a gene. Germline CDR1 is LGHDT and CDR2 is YNNKEL (reference sequence). The CDR3 sequence: CASSRGSGQSYGYTF. The CDR3 coding sequence is TGTGCCAGCAGCCGAGGTTCGGGACAGAGCTATGGCTACACCTTC.

The gene calls are TRBV18 and TRBJ2-6; 8 bases fit TRBD1. V trimming: 2 bases; J trimming: 0 bases; junction bases outside the gene matches: 3. The CDR3 has 17 amino acids. The germline V gene has CDR1 KGHSH and CDR2 LQKENI. In DNA, the CDR3 is TGTGCCAGCTCACCAAGGACAGGGACCTCTGGGGCCAACGTCCTGACTTTC. Translation: CASSPRTGTSGANVLTF. Using reference TRBV18 and TRBJ2-6 for the parts outside the CDR3, the full variable domain is NAGVMQNPRHLVRRRGQEARLRCSPMKGHSHVYWYRQLPEEGLKFMVYLQKENIIDESGMPKERFSAEFPKEGPSILRIQQVVRGDSAAYFCASSPRTGTSGANVLTFGAGSRLTVL.

The chain has TRBV5-1 and TRBJ2-1, with D tentatively TRBD1 (5 bases). The germline V gene has CDR1 SGHRS and CDR2 YFSETQ. Trimming cost V 1 base and J 4 bases, with 9 bases left between them. The CDR3 covers 14 residues. For the CDR3, the DNA is TGCGCCAGCAGCTTGCCGGCAGGGTACAATGAGCAGTTCTTC. The encoded protein is CASSLPAGYNEQFF.

The J gene is TRBJ2-7, the V gene TRBV5-1, with 7 nucleotides matching TRBD1. With V trimmed by 2 bases and J by 2 bases, 7 bases remained unmatched. Looked up from germline, CDR1 is SGHRS and CDR2 is YFSETQ. This CDR3 spans 15 amino acids. The CDR3 loop is CASSLDPGQTYEQYV. DNA of the CDR3: TGCGCCAGCAGCTTAGATCCGGGACAGACCTACGAGCAGTACGTC.

J is TRBJ2-1 and V is TRBV5-8; D may be TRBD2 (5 bases). Between the trimmed V and J ends, which lost 0 bases and 0 bases, there was a span of 13 bases. CDR3 size: 17 residues. Germline V gives CDR1 SGHTS, CDR2 YDEGEE. CDR3 coding DNA: TGTGCCAGCAGCTTGGCCAAGCTAGCTAGCTCCTACAATGAGCAGTTCTTC. This sequence encodes CASSLAKLASSYNEQFF.

The chain joins TRBV4-3 to TRBJ2-1; TRBD1 matches at 9 bases. After removal of 4 bases from V and 2 bases from J, the junction contained 3 bases not matched to a gene. The CDR3 loop spans 15 amino acids. The germline V gene has CDR1 LGHNA and CDR2 YSLEER. The DNA for the CDR3 is TGCGCCAGCAGCCCCAGACAGGGGGCCTACAATGAGCAGTTCTTC. Protein sequence: CASSPRQGAYNEQFF.

V gene TRBV28 combines with J gene TRBJ1-2, with D unclear. V dropped 5 bases and J dropped 4 bases, with 14 bases sitting between them. Germline CDR1 and CDR2: MDHEN and SYDVKM. CDR3 length: 14 amino acids. This chain's CDR3 is CASSPPGSFYGYTF. The CDR3 DNA follows: TGTGCCAGCAGTCCACCCGGGTCTTTCTATGGCTACACCTTC.

Remarks on this clone: The junction shows a germline mismatch at one end, possibly a read error. The rearrangement uses TRBV6-1 and TRBJ1-5; possibly TRBD1 for D (5 bases). In germline, CDR1 is MNHNS, CDR2 SASEGT. CDR3 size: 15 residues. Here the CDR3 reads CASREGQGAGQPQHF. The CDR3 DNA sequence: TGTGCCAGCAGGGAAGGGCAGGGAGCGGGACAGCCCCAGCATTTT.

The chain links TRBV27 to TRBJ1-1; TRBD1 might be the D (5 bases). The CDR3 consists of 14 residues. The V gene's germline CDR1 is MNHEY and CDR2 SMNVEV (reference sequence). Trimming left V 3 bases short and J 7 bases short, with 15 bases between. This chain's CDR3 is CASSLGPRRGEAFF. In nucleotides, the CDR3 is TGTGCCAGCAGTTTGGGGCCTAGGAGAGGTGAAGCTTTCTTT.

The V call is TRBV6-6, the J call TRBJ2-5, with D maybe TRBD2 (5 bases). Germline-derived CDR1 and CDR2 are MNHNY and SVGAGI (reference sequence). The CDR3 contains 15 residues. With 7 bases removed from V and 0 bases from J, the gap between germline ends came to 15 bases. The CDR3 loop reads CASTPGRGYQETQYF. For the CDR3, the DNA is TGTGCCAGCACCCCCGGACGAGGGTACCAAGAGACCCAGTACTTC.

This clone occurred a few times. V gene TRBV24-1 combines with J gene TRBJ2-1, with TRBD2 identical over 9 bases. V lost 3 bases and J lost 6; bases outside the gene matches: 8. Germline V gives CDR1 KGHDR, CDR2 SFDVKD. The CDR3 contains 16 residues. CDR3 sequence reads: CATSDRGTSLGNEQFF. The CDR3 bases are TGTGCCACCAGTGATAGGGGGACTAGCTTGGGCAATGAGCAGTTCTTC.

The chain uses TRBV5-1 and TRBJ2-3; 14 bases are shared with TRBD2. The ends lost 4 bases at V and 6 bases at J; junction bases unmatched: 13. Germline V CDR1 and CDR2: SGHRS, YFSETQ. This CDR3 has 18 residues. The CDR3 is CASSARPGLAGAGDTQYF. Written as DNA, the CDR3 is TGCGCCAGCAGCGCCCGCCCGGGACTAGCGGGAGCGGGGGATACGCAGTATTTT.

The chain employs TRBV11-1 and TRBJ2-3, with TRBD2 matching 8 bases. Unmatched junction bases numbered 5, after V lost 1 base and J lost 2 bases. Per the germline V gene, CDR1 is SGHAT and CDR2 is FQDESV (reference sequence). The CDR3 loop spans 16 amino acids. This CDR3 is CASSLGGAGATDTQYF. The DNA of the CDR3 is TGTGCCAGCAGCTTAGGAGGAGCGGGAGCCACAGATACGCAGTATTTT.

In this sample, this clone turned up once. The genes are TRBV5-8 and TRBJ1-5; a weak D match, TRBD1 (5 bases). CDR3 size: 16 residues. Germline CDR1 reads SGHTS; CDR2 reads YDEGEE. Trimming took off 4 bases at V and 3 bases at J, with 17 bases between the two ends. CDR3 sequence reads: CASSPPTGVFNQPQHF. The CDR3 region has the DNA TGTGCCAGCAGCCCCCCTACGGGGGTCTTCAATCAGCCCCAGCATTTT.

The chain uses TRBV24-1 and TRBJ1-5; TRBD1 aligns across 10 bases. J was trimmed by 7 bases and V by 10 bases; bases with no gene match: 12. The germline CDR1 and CDR2 sequences are KGHDR and SFDVKD. This CDR3 has 15 residues. CDR3 nucleotides: TGTGCCACAGGGGGGAGCGACAGGGGGCCCCAGCCCCAGCATTTT. Translation gives CATGGSDRGPQPQHF.

The rearrangement links TRBV3-1 (or the pseudogene TRBV3-2) to TRBJ1-6; D remains unclear. CDR1 and CDR2 from the germline V gene are LGHDT and YNNKEL (reference sequence). V lost 2 bases and J 9 bases, leaving 8 bases between the germline ends. The CDR3 totals 13 residues. CDR3 protein: CASSQTRASPLHF. The CDR3 DNA reads TGTGCCAGCAGCCAAACCCGCGCTTCACCCCTCCACTTT.

In its sample, this clone was seen once. The chain couples TRBV21-1 to TRBJ1-1. TRBV21-1 has pseudogene status. This CDR3 has 17 amino acids. The CDR3 DNA is TGTGCCAGCAGCAAAGGGCATGGGACTGCCATGAACACTGAAGCTTTCTTT. Protein: CASSKGHGTAMNTEAFF.

The sample holds a few counts of this clone. V usage is TRBV6-5 and J usage is TRBJ1-2, with a weak D call TRBD1 (6 bases). The germline gives CDR1 MNHEY, CDR2 SVGAGI. Trimming stripped 0 bases from V and 4 bases from J, with 12 bases between. The CDR3 loop spans 15 amino acids. The CDR3 DNA follows: TGTGCCAGCAGTTACTCGACCTCGACAGGCTATGGCTACACCTTC. Translated: CASSYSTSTGYGYTF.

The chain has TRBV3-1 (or the pseudogene TRBV3-2) and TRBJ2-3; 9 bases are shared with TRBD1. Germline V gene sequence: CDR1 LGHDT, CDR2 YNNKEL (reference sequence). After removal of 4 bases from V and 3 bases from J, the junction contained 8 bases not matched to a gene. The CDR3 runs to 16 residues. CDR3 bases: TGTGCCAGCAGCCGCCGGACAGGGGCTAGTACAGATACGCAGTATTTT. This sequence encodes CASSRRTGASTDTQYF.

CDR3 in amino acids: CASSPPRMANTEAFF. The CDR3 bases are TGTGCCAGCTCACCACCGCGGATGGCGAACACTGAAGCTTTCTTT. This chain uses TRBV18 with TRBJ1-1; no definite D call. V lost 0 bases, J lost 1 base, and 9 bases lay in between. CDR1 KGHSH and CDR2 LQKENI come from the germline V gene. The CDR3 extends over 15 amino acids. The full variable domain, in which reference TRBV18 and TRBJ1-1 provide the parts outside the CDR3, is NAGVMQNPRHLVRRRGQEARLRCSPMKGHSHVYWYRQLPEEGLKFMVYLQKENIIDESGMPKERFSAEFPKEGPSILRIQQVVRGDSAAYFCASSPPRMANTEAFFGQGTRLTVV.

The chain uses TRBV3-1 (or the pseudogene TRBV3-2) and TRBJ1-2, with no clear D. Germline CDR1 reads LGHDT; CDR2 reads YNNKEL (reference sequence). The V end lost 0 bases, the J end lost 2 bases, and 22 bases lay between the germline ends. This CDR3 spans 19 amino acids. The CDR3 protein is CASSQDPRQPLIMNYGYTF. The CDR3 DNA reads TGTGCCAGCAGCCAAGATCCGCGTCAACCTCTTATTATGAACTATGGCTACACCTTC.

This chain connects TRBV5-1 to TRBJ2-3; D perhaps matches TRBD2 (5 bases). The length of the CDR3 is 16 residues. Trimming left V 0 bases short and J 4 bases short, with 15 bases between. Germline assignment: CDR1 SGHRS and CDR2 YFSETQ. This CDR3 is CASSLAVGARADTQYF. The CDR3 DNA reads as TGCGCCAGCAGCTTGGCCGTGGGAGCTAGGGCAGATACGCAGTATTTT.

CDR3 in amino acids: CASSPPDSRSSYNEQFF. In DNA, the CDR3 is TGTGCCAGCTCACCACCGGATAGTCGGAGCTCCTACAATGAGCAGTTCTTC. The chain links TRBV18 to TRBJ2-1, with D hard to call. CDR3 length: 17 amino acids. Germline loops: CDR1 KGHSH, CDR2 LQKENI. Trimming removed 0 bases from V and 0 bases from J, with 12 bases in between.

The chain joins TRBV3-1 (or the pseudogene TRBV3-2) to TRBJ1-2; D gene ambiguous. V was trimmed by 1 base and J by 3 bases, leaving 9 bases between them. The CDR3 is 14 amino acids. Germline V gives CDR1 LGHDT, CDR2 YNNKEL (reference sequence). The CDR3 reads CASSQVVTDYGYTF. The DNA for the CDR3 is TGTGCCAGCAGCCAAGTTGTCACAGACTATGGCTACACCTTC.

This clone has just one count. The rearrangement uses TRBV12-3 or TRBV12-4 and TRBJ2-1; D gene ambiguous. CDR3 length equals 12 residues. Trimming took 6 bases from V and 5 from J, leaving 8 bases between them. This chain's CDR3 is CASSLENNEQFF. The CDR3 nucleotides read TGTGCCAGCAGCCTAGAGAACAATGAGCAGTTCTTC.

This clone was counted a single time. The rearrangement links TRBV7-9 to TRBJ1-1, with D uncertain. V lost 7 bases and J lost 5, with 14 bases in between. Germline V gives CDR1 SEHNR, CDR2 FQNEAQ (reference sequence). The CDR3 sequence is 13 residues long. CDR3: CASTNRSRTEAFF. DNA of the CDR3: TGTGCCAGCACCAATAGGTCTAGGACTGAAGCTTTCTTT.